This T cell receptor (beta chain) was profiled in a study of STAT5B mutations in CD4+ large granular lymphocyte leukemia. Produced via immunoSEQ multiplex PCR; TCRdb's table is partial and in-frame only. Altogether more than 30,000 clones are present, 71% being singletons, with the ten largest covering roughly 0.43%. Trimming shortened V by 0 bases and J by 5 bases, and 7 bases separated the two germline ends. The CDR3 sequence is 13 residues long. Germline CDR1 reads MNHEY; CDR2 reads SVGAGI. V and J are TRBV6-5 and TRBJ1-2; D uncertain. The source is a human donor in good health. The sequenced sample was CD4+ T cells from blood buffy coats. CDR3 residues: CASSYSTVYGYTF. DNA of the CDR3: TGTGCCAGCAGTTACTCGACGGTATATGGCTACACCTTC.